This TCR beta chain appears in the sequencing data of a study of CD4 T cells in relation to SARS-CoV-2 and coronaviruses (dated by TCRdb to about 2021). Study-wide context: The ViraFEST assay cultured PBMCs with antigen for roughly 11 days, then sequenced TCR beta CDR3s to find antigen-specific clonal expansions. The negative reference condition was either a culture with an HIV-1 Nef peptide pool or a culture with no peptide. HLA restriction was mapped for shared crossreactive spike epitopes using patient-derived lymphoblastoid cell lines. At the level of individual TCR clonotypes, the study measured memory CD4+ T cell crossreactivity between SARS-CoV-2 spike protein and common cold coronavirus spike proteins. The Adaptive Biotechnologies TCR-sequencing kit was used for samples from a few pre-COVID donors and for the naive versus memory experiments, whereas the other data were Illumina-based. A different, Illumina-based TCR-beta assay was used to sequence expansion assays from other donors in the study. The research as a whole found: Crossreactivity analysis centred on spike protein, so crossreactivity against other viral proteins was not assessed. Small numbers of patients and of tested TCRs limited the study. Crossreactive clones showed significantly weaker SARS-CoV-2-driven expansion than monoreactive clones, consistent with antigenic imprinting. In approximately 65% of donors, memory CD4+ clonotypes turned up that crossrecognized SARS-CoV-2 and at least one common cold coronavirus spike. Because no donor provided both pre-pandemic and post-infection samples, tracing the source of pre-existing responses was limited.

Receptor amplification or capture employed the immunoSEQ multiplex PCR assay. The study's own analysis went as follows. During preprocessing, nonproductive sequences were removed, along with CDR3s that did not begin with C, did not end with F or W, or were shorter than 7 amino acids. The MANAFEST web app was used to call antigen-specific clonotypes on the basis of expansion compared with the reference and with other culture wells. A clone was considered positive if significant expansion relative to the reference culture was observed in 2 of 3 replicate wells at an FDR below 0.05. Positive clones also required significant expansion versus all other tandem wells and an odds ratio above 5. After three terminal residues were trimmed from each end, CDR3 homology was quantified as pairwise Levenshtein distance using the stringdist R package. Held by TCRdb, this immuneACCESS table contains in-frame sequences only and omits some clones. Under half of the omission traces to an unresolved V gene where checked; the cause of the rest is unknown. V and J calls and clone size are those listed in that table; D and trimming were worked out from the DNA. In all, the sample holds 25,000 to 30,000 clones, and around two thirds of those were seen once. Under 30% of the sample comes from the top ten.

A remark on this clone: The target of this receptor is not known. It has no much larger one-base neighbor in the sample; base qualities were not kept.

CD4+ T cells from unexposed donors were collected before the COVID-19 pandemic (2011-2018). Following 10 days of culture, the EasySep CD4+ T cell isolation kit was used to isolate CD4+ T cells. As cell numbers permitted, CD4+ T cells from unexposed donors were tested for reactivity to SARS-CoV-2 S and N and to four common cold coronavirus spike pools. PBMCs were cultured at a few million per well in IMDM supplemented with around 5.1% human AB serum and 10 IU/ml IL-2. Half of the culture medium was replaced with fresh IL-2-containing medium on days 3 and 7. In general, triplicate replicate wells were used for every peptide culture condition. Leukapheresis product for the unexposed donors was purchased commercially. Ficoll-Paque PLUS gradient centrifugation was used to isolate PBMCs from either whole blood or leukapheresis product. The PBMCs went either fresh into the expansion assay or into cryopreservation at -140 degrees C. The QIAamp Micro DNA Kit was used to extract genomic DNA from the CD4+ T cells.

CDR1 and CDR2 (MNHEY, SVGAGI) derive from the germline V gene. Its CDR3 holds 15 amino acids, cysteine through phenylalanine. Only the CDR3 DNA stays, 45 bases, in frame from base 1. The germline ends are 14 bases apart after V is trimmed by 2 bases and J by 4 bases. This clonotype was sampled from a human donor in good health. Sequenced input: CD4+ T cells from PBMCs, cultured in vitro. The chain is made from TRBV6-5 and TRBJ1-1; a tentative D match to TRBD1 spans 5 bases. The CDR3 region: CASSYQRGVGTEAFF. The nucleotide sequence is TGTGCCAGCAGTTACCAGAGAGGGGTAGGCACTGAAGCTTTCTTT.